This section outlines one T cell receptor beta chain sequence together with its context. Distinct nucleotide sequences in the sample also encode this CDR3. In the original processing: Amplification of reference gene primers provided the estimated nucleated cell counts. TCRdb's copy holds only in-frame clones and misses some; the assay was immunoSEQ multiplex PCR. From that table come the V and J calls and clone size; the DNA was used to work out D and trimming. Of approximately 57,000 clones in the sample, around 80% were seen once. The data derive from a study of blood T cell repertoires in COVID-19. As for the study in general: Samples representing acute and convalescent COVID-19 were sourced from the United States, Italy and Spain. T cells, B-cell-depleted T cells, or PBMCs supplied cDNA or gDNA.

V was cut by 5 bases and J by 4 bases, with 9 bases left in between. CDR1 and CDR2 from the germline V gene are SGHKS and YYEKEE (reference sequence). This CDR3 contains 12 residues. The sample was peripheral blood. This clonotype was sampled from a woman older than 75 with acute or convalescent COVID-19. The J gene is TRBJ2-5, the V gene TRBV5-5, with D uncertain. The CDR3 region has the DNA TGTGCCAGCAGTTTTCCGGGAGAGACCCAGTACTTC. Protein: CASSFPGETQYF.